This TCR beta chain was retrieved from a study of human T cells and chemical hapten exposure. Time point reported: patch test 2, 6 weeks after DPC sensitization. Treatment noted: therapeutic diphenylcyclopropenone sensitization with weekly scalp DPC. Losses at the gene ends were 0 bases for V and 6 bases for J; bases not matched to a gene: 11. CDR1 and CDR2 from the germline V gene are MNHEY and SVGAGI. The CDR3 loop spans 16 amino acids. MiXCR, run by TCRdb on the RACE reads, gives a single entry per CDR3 protein. Seen here are about 110,000 distinct CDR3 sequences, roughly 10% observed once, and the top ten hold around 3%.

The receptor's source is a middle-aged woman with alopecia areata. Some clones in this sample may be carry-over from other donors' samples. This sample comprised whole blood, obtained in connection with sensitization to the hapten diphenylcyclopropenone (DPC). The rearrangement joins TRBV6-5 to TRBJ2-7, with 7 bases identical to TRBD2. This chain's CDR3 is CASSYSGGPHPREQYF. DNA for the CDR3: TGTGCCAGCAGTTACTCGGGAGGGCCCCACCCGCGCGAGCAGTACTTC.